These 20 T cell receptor beta chains came from one sample sequenced in a study of response to subunit inactivated influenza vaccine (dated by TCRdb to 2016 to 2019). The sample's time point label is to be understood as: around 42 days after influenza vaccine administration. Receptor amplification or capture employed RT-PCR. Sequencer: Illumina HiSeq 2500. TCRdb redid the processing of the public reads, applying fastp at Q25 and MiXCR, and retained in-frame beta chains. For every CDR3 protein sequence, its rows merge into one entry that carries the most common genes and DNA. The sample contains over 400,000 distinct CDR3 sequences, 9.5% to 13% of them found a single time. Clones ranked in the top ten supply about an eighth of the sample. The specimen was PBMCs from blood, collected 40 to 50 days after vaccination. These receptors were taken from a man aged 45-65 years who received an inactivated influenza vaccine. Donor details come from another sample of the same person, matched by shared clones.

This clonotype has a handful of counts. The rearrangement links TRBV6-5 to TRBJ1-2; possible D gene TRBD1, 5 bases. The germline V gene has CDR1 MNHEY and CDR2 SVGAGI. The CDR3 totals 14 residues. Between the trimmed V and J ends, which lost 2 bases and 5 bases, there was a span of 12 bases. CDR3 DNA sequence: TGTGCCAGCAGTTACGAGACAGTAGGATATGGCTACACCTTC. Translating gives CASSYETVGYGYTF.

As regards this clonotype: A read error is likely, as this CDR3 ends without the conserved phenylalanine or tryptophan. The chain has TRBV10-1 and TRBJ2-7; D call uncertain. The CDR3 has 12 residues. Trimming cost V 7 bases and J 2 bases, with 9 bases left between them. Germline assignment: CDR1 WNHNN and CDR2 SYGVQD (reference sequence). This CDR3 is CASNPLAYEQYL. Written as DNA, the CDR3 is TGCGCCAGCAATCCCCTAGCCTACGAGCAGTACCTC.

There are a few counts of this clonotype. This chain connects TRBV11-2 to TRBJ2-1; D could derive from TRBD1 or TRBD2 (5 bases each). Germline CDR1 and CDR2: SGHAT and FQNNGV. The CDR3 loop spans 13 amino acids. Trimming left V 5 bases short and J 10 bases short, with 15 bases between. This CDR3 reads CASSQPGPREQFF. CDR3 in DNA: TGTGCCAGCAGCCAACCGGGACCTCGCGAGCAGTTCTTC. Together with reference TRBV11-2 and TRBJ2-1, the CDR3 gives the full variable domain: EAGVAQSPRYKIIEKRQSVAFWCNPISGHATLYWYQQILGQGPKLLIQFQNNGVVDDSQLPKDRFSAERLKGVDSTLKIQPAKLEDSAVYLCASSQPGPREQFFGPGTRLTVL.

This clonotype was found a few times. V usage is TRBV24-1 and J usage is TRBJ2-1; D possibly corresponds to TRBD1 (6 bases). The CDR3 has 13 amino acids. V lost 10 bases and J lost 2, with 11 bases in between. CDR1 and CDR2 (germline): KGHDR, SFDVKD. The DNA for the CDR3 is TGTGCCACAAGCAGGGGTGCCTACAATGAGCAGTTCTTC. Amino acids: CATSRGAYNEQFF.

The chain uses TRBV20-1 and TRBJ2-7; a weak D match, TRBD2 (5 bases). The CDR3 is made up of 16 amino acids. Looked up from germline, CDR1 is DFQATT and CDR2 is SNEGSKA (reference sequence). V lost 3 bases to trimming and J lost 5 bases, with 23 bases between them. The DNA for the CDR3 is TGCAGTGCTAGTTCCCTAGGAGGATTCGTGGGTGACGAGCAGTACTTC. This sequence encodes CSASSLGGFVGDEQYF.

This chain uses TRBV10-3 with TRBJ2-5; no clear D. Germline CDR1 is ENHRY and CDR2 is SYGVKD. The V gene lost 5 bases and the J gene lost 2 bases, with 9 bases spanning the gap. CDR3 length: 13 amino acids. The CDR3 coding sequence is TGTGCCATCAGTCAACAAAATCAAGAGACCCAGTACTTC. Translated, it gives CAISQQNQETQYF.

The chain couples TRBV7-9 to TRBJ2-5, with 7 bases fitting TRBD2. V gave up 0 bases and J gave up 5 bases; unmatched junction bases: 6. This CDR3 is 15 amino acids long. Germline-derived CDR1 and CDR2 are SEHNR and FQNEAQ (reference sequence). The CDR3 is CASSLASGVWETQYF. CDR3 in DNA: TGTGCCAGCAGCTTAGCGAGCGGGGTCTGGGAGACCCAGTACTTC.

This clonotype was seen at least ten times. This rearrangement joins TRBV20-1 to TRBJ2-5, with TRBD2 as a possible D gene (6 bases). V was pared by 2 bases and J by 1 base, with 11 bases between. Per the germline V gene, CDR1 is DFQATT and CDR2 is SNEGSKA (reference sequence). CDR3 length: 14 residues. The CDR3, as DNA: TGCAGTGCTAGATTCGGGGGACCCCAAGAGACCCAGTACTTC. This gives the protein CSARFGGPQETQYF.

This clonotype came up a few times. This sequence joins TRBV6-1 and TRBJ2-1; 14 nucleotides agree with TRBD2. The CDR3 sequence is 18 residues long. Germline CDR1 reads MNHNS; CDR2 reads SASEGT. With V trimmed by 4 bases and J by 9 bases, 14 bases remained unmatched. CDR3 residues: CASSASPGLAGAKGEQFF. As DNA, the CDR3 is TGTGCCAGCAGTGCTTCTCCGGGACTAGCGGGGGCCAAGGGTGAGCAGTTCTTC.

V usage is TRBV28 and J usage is TRBJ2-3; 14 bases map to TRBD2. J was trimmed by 5 bases and V by 6 bases; bases with no gene match: 7. The CDR3 is made up of 16 amino acids. The V gene's germline CDR1 is MDHEN and CDR2 SYDVKM. The CDR3 coding sequence is TGTGCCAGCAGCCCTCTGACTAGCGGGAGGGAAGATACGCAGTATTTT. This translates into CASSPLTSGREDTQYF.

The CDR3: CAAGRALHEQYF. CDR3 coding DNA: TGTGCCGCAGGCCGGGCCCTCCACGAGCAGTACTTC. The J gene is TRBJ2-7, the V gene TRBV12-3 or TRBV12-4; D is unresolved. V lost 11 bases, J lost 5 bases, and 16 bases lay in between. The CDR3 consists of 12 residues.

The chain couples TRBV10-3 to TRBJ2-5, with 7 bases that match TRBD1. The CDR3 is made up of 13 amino acids. V shed 4 bases and J 2 bases; nucleotides not matched to a gene: 1. CDR1 and CDR2 (germline): ENHRY, SYGVKD. The CDR3 coding sequence is TGTGCCATCAGTGGGGGACAGCAAGAGACCCAGTACTTC. It specifies CAISGGQQETQYF.

This clonotype was seen more than once but under ten times. The chain recombines TRBV7-8 with TRBJ1-2; TRBD1 matches at 10 bases. The CDR3 sequence is 15 residues long. Germline lookup yields CDR1 SGHVS and CDR2 FQNEAQ. Germline trimming cut 5 bases from V and 2 bases from J; bases unmatched to any gene: 5. CDR3 bases: TGTGCCAGCAGCGCCTGGACAGGGGGGAACTATGGCTACACCTTC. Amino acid sequence: CASSAWTGGNYGYTF.

The V call is TRBV9, the J call TRBJ2-1; 8 nucleotides match TRBD2. CDR3 length: 15 amino acids. From germline, CDR1 is SGDLS and CDR2 YYNGEE. V shed 3 bases and J 6 bases; nucleotides not matched to a gene: 8. CDR3 sequence reads: CASSAAGTRLNEQFF. For the CDR3, the DNA is TGTGCCAGCAGCGCCGCCGGGACTAGACTCAATGAGCAGTTCTTC.

In its sample, this clonotype was seen a few times. CDR3 in amino acids: CASSLSPGEANYGYTF. CDR3 DNA sequence: TGTGCCAGCAGCTTGTCTCCGGGGGAAGCTAACTATGGCTACACCTTC. The chain couples TRBV5-4 to TRBJ1-2, with D tentatively TRBD1 (5 bases). The CDR3 consists of 16 residues. V lost 1 base to trimming and J lost 0 bases, with 13 bases between them. Germline V gene sequence: CDR1 SGHNT, CDR2 YYREEE (reference sequence).

This clonotype showed up just a few times. V and J are TRBV28 and TRBJ2-2; the D gene is possibly TRBD1 (5 bases). The CDR3 loop spans 15 amino acids. The germline gives CDR1 MDHEN, CDR2 SYDVKM. V lost 5 bases, J lost 1 base, and 11 bases lay in between. DNA of the CDR3: TGTGCCAGCAGTGGGGATGACAGGAACACCGGGGAGCTGTTTTTT. It translates to CASSGDDRNTGELFF.

This clonotype was seen a handful of times. The chain recombines TRBV12-3 or TRBV12-4 with TRBJ1-6; the D is unclear. The CDR3 totals 14 residues. Trimming stripped 3 bases from V and 9 bases from J, with 12 bases between. This chain's CDR3 is CASSLRGFGSPLHF. DNA for the CDR3: TGTGCCAGCAGTTTGCGAGGTTTTGGTTCACCCCTCCACTTT.

The table lists this clonotype with a few counts. This chain connects TRBV5-1 to TRBJ2-3; 11 positions match TRBD2. Germline V gene sequence: CDR1 SGHRS, CDR2 YFSETQ. This CDR3 spans 19 amino acids. Trimming removed 2 bases from V and 0 bases from J; junction bases left unmatched: 11. CDR3 coding DNA: TGCGCCAGCAGCTTAACTAGCGGGGGATTGTTACCTAGCACAGATACGCAGTATTTT. Residues: CASSLTSGGLLPSTDTQYF.

This clonotype was counted a few times. V gene TRBV4-3 combines with J gene TRBJ2-7; D not resolved. The CDR3 covers 14 residues. CDR1 is LGHNA and CDR2 is YSLEER in the germline V gene. V shed 0 bases and J shed 6 bases, with 12 bases lying between them. This chain's CDR3 is CASSQELRFLEQYF. The CDR3 DNA reads TGCGCCAGCAGCCAAGAGTTGAGATTCCTCGAGCAGTACTTC.

This clonotype was picked up a small number of times. The chain employs TRBV28 and TRBJ2-3, with 13 positions matching TRBD2. The CDR3 is 18 amino acids. From germline, CDR1 is MDHEN and CDR2 SYDVKM. Unmatched junction bases numbered 7, after V lost 2 bases and J lost 2 bases. CDR3: CASSLNRLAGGHTDTQYF. The DNA for the CDR3 is TGTGCCAGCAGTTTAAATCGACTAGCGGGGGGTCACACAGATACGCAGTATTTT.